The 13 T cell receptor beta chains below all came from one sample that was sequenced in a study of cytomegalovirus exposure and HLA in healthy donors. 60 Vbeta and 13 Jbeta primers were used in PCR. Profiled with immunoSEQ multiplex PCR; TCRdb holds only in-frame clones, not every one. The table has about 130,000 clones, 80% seen once; the top ten hold roughly 9.6%. The source material was PBMCs. The receptors were gathered from a young man in good health and CMV-seropositive.

This clone was counted a few times. The rearrangement joins TRBV9 to TRBJ1-6, with D perhaps TRBD1 (6 bases). The CDR3 length is 14 residues. CDR1 is SGDLS, CDR2 YYNGEE, per germline. Trimming took off 0 bases at V and 10 bases at J, with 11 bases between the two ends. The chain's CDR3 is CASSVGGGVSPLHF. The CDR3 DNA is TGTGCCAGCAGCGTAGGAGGGGGTGTGTCACCCCTCCACTTT.

This chain connects TRBV11-2 to TRBJ1-3; TRBD1 is a possible D gene (5 bases). Germline CDR1 is SGHAT and CDR2 is FQNNGV. V was cut by 2 bases and J by 0 bases, with 11 bases left in between. There are 16 residues in the CDR3. The CDR3, as DNA: TGTGCCAGCAGCTTAACTACAGGCCACTCTGGAAACACCATATATTTT. Translation gives CASSLTTGHSGNTIYF.

This chain links TRBV5-1 with TRBJ2-3, with 12 bases aligning to TRBD2. This CDR3 has 16 residues. Trimming at V came to 6 bases and at J to 5 bases, leaving 10 bases not matched to a gene. Germline values: CDR1 SGHRS, CDR2 YFSETQ. CDR3 coding DNA: TGCGCCAGCACCCAAAGGACTAGCGGGGAAGTAGATACGCAGTATTTT. It translates to CASTQRTSGEVDTQYF.

This chain connects TRBV5-4 to TRBJ2-3, with TRBD1 matching 7 bases. The V gene end was trimmed by 1 base and the J gene end by 4 bases; junction bases not matched to a gene: 6. There are 15 residues in the CDR3. The germline V gene encodes CDR1 SGHNT and CDR2 YYREEE (reference sequence). The CDR3 is CASSLSGQVADTQYF. CDR3 DNA: TGTGCCAGCAGCTTGAGCGGACAGGTTGCAGATACGCAGTATTTT. Variable domain in full (rest from reference TRBV5-4 and TRBJ2-3): ETGVTQSPTHLIKTRGQQVTLRCSSQSGHNTVSWYQQALGQGPQFIFQYYREEENGRGNFPPRFSGLQFPNYSSELNVNALELDDSALYLCASSLSGQVADTQYFGPGTRLTVL.

The CDR3 DNA follows: TGTGCCAGCTCACAACAGGGCTCCTACGAGCAGTACTTC. The encoded protein is CASSQQGSYEQYF. The chain joins TRBV18 to TRBJ2-7; TRBD1 might be the D (6 bases). The germline V and J ends were trimmed by 4 bases and 0 bases, with 7 bases remaining between them. The V gene's germline CDR1 is KGHSH and CDR2 LQKENI. This CDR3 is built from 13 residues.

This clone came up once. The gene calls are TRBV9 and TRBJ2-3; 7 bases line up with TRBD2. The CDR3 is made up of 12 amino acids. The ends lost 8 bases at V and 2 bases at J; junction bases unmatched: 2. CDR1 and CDR2 from the germline V gene are SGDLS and YYNGEE. The CDR3 sequence: CASQRDTDTQYF. Written as DNA, the CDR3 is TGTGCCAGTCAGCGGGACACAGATACGCAGTATTTT.

The chain is built from TRBV9 and TRBJ2-1; no clear D gene. The germline CDR1 and CDR2 sequences are SGDLS and YYNGEE. The CDR3 has 14 residues. V lost 1 base, J lost 0 bases, and 5 bases lay in between. CDR3 sequence: CASSVTSSYNEQFF. In DNA form, the CDR3 reads TGTGCCAGCAGCGTAACCAGCTCCTACAATGAGCAGTTCTTC.

The rearrangement uses TRBV19 and TRBJ1-5; D call uncertain. Germline assignment: CDR1 LNHDA and CDR2 SQIVND (reference sequence). The CDR3 consists of 14 residues. Between the trimmed V and J ends, which lost 10 bases and 0 bases, there was a span of 13 bases. The CDR3 spells CATRGQYSNQPQHF. CDR3 DNA: TGTGCCACCCGCGGGCAGTATAGCAATCAGCCCCAGCATTTT.

This chain links TRBV2 with TRBJ1-5; the D is unclear. Trimming cost V 5 bases and J 0 bases, with 11 bases left between them. The germline gives CDR1 SNHLY, CDR2 FYNNEI. This CDR3 is built from 15 residues. This CDR3 is CASSPSVNSNQPQHF. The CDR3, as DNA: TGTGCCAGCAGTCCATCAGTGAATAGCAATCAGCCCCAGCATTTT.

The chain has TRBV9 and TRBJ1-1; tentative D call: TRBD1 (6 bases). Looked up from germline, CDR1 is SGDLS and CDR2 is YYNGEE. This CDR3 spans 14 amino acids. The V gene lost 4 bases and the J gene lost 4 bases, with 14 bases spanning the gap. The CDR3 coding sequence is TGTGCCAGCAGCATCCATCCAGGGGCCACTGAAGCTTTCTTT. This codes for CASSIHPGATEAFF.

This chain joins TRBV10-3 and TRBJ1-4, with TRBD1 matching 7 bases. From germline, CDR1 is ENHRY and CDR2 SYGVKD. Trimming removed 7 bases from V and 6 bases from J; junction bases left unmatched: 2. The CDR3 consists of 12 residues. This CDR3 is CAIKGADEKLFF. Written as DNA, the CDR3 is TGTGCCATCAAGGGGGCGGATGAAAAACTGTTTTTT.

This clone was observed a few times. The rearrangement links TRBV5-1 to TRBJ1-1; D call uncertain. CDR1 SGHRS and CDR2 YFSETQ come from the germline V gene. Between the trimmed V and J ends, which lost 0 bases and 0 bases, there was a span of 9 bases. This CDR3 spans 15 amino acids. CDR3 residues: CASSLDGMMNTEAFF. The CDR3 bases are TGCGCCAGCAGCTTGGACGGGATGATGAACACTGAAGCTTTCTTT.

The chain has TRBV27 and TRBJ2-7; TRBD2 matches at 7 bases. The junction had 10 bases not matched to a gene; V was cut back by 7 bases and J by 4 bases. The CDR3 is 14 residues long. Germline CDR1 reads MNHEY; CDR2 reads SMNVEV (reference sequence). For the CDR3, the DNA is TGTGCCAGCACTCGCCGTGGGAGGGGTTACGAGCAGTACTTC. Translating it yields CASTRRGRGYEQYF.